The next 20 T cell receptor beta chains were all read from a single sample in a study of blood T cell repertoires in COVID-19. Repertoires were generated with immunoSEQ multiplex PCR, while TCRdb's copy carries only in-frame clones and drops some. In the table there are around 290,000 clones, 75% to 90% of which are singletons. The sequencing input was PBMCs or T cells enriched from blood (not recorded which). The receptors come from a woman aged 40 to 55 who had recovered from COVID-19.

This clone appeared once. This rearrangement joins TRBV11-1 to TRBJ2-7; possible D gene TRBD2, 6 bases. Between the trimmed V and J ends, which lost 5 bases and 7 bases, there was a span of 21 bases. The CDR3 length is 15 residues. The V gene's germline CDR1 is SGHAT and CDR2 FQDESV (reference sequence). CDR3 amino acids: CASSVTGDPGWEQYF. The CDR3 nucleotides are TGTGCCAGCAGCGTCACGGGGGATCCGGGTTGGGAGCAGTACTTC.

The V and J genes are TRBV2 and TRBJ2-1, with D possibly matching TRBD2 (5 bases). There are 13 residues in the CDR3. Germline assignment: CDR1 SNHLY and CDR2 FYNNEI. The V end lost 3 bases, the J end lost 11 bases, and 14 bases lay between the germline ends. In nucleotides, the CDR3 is TGTGCCAGCAGTGATGAGGCTAGAGGGCAGCAGTTCTTC. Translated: CASSDEARGQQFF.

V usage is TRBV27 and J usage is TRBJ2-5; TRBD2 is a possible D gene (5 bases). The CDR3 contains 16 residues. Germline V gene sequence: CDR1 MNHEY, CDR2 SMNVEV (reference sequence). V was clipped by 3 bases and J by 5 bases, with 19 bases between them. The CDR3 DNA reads TGTGCCAGCAGTTTGAGTTCGGGCCTCAGAGGGGAGACCCAGTACTTC. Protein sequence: CASSLSSGLRGETQYF.

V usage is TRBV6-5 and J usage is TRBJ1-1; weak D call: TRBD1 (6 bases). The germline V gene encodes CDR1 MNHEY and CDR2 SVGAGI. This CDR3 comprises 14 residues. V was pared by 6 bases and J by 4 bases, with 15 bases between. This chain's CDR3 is CASRPRGAATEAFF. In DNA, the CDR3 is TGTGCCAGCAGACCCCGGGGGGCGGCCACTGAAGCTTTCTTT.

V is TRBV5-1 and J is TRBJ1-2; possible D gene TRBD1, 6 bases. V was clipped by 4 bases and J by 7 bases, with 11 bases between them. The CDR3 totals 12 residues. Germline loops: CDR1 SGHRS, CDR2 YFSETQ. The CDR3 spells CASSPGDFGYTF. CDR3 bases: TGCGCCAGCAGCCCAGGGGATTTTGGCTACACCTTC.

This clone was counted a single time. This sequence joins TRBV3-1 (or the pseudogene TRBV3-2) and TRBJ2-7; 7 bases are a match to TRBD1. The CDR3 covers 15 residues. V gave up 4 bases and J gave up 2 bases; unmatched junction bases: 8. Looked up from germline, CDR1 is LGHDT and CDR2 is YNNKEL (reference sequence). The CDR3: CASSRGTASTYEQYF. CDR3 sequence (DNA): TGTGCCAGCAGCCGTGGGACAGCCTCCACCTACGAGCAGTACTTC.

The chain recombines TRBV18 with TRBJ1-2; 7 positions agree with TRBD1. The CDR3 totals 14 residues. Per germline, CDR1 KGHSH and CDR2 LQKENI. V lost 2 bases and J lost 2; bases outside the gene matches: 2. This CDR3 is CASSPKTGNYGYTF. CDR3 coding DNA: TGTGCCAGCTCACCAAAGACAGGGAACTATGGCTACACCTTC.

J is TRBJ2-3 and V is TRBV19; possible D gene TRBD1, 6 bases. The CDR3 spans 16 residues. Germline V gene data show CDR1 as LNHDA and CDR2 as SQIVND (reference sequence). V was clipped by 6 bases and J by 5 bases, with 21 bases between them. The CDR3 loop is CASSEVTSGARDTQYF. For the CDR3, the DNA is TGTGCCAGTAGCGAAGTCACCTCAGGGGCGCGAGATACGCAGTATTTT.

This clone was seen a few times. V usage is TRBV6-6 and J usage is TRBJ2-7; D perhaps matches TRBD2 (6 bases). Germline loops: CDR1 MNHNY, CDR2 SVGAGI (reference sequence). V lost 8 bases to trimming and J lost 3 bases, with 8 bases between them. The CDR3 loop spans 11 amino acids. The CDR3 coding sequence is TGTGCCAGCGCCGGGAGCTACGAGCAGTACTTC. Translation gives CASAGSYEQYF.

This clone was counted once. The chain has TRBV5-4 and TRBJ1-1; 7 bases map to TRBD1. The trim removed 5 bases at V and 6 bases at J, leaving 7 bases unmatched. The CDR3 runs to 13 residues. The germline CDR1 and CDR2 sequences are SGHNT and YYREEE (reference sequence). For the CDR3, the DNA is TGTGCCAGCAGGGGACAGCGGGCATCTGAAGCTTTCTTT. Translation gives CASRGQRASEAFF.

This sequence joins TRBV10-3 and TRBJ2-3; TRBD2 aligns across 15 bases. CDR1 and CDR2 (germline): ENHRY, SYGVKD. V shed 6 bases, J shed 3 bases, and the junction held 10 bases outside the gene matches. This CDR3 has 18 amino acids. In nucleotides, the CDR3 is TGTGCCATCAGCCCCGGGACTAGCGGGAGGATGAGAACAGATACGCAGTATTTT. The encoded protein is CAISPGTSGRMRTDTQYF.

DNA of the CDR3: TGCGCCAGCCACGGATGGGGGGAAGTCTATGGCTACACCTTC. Protein sequence: CASHGWGEVYGYTF. The chain recombines TRBV4-1 with TRBJ1-2; TRBD1 might be the D (5 bases). Germline V lookup: CDR1 MGHRA, CDR2 YSYEKL. The ends were cut back, 8 bases at V and 4 bases at J, with 17 bases in the middle. The CDR3 extends over 14 amino acids.

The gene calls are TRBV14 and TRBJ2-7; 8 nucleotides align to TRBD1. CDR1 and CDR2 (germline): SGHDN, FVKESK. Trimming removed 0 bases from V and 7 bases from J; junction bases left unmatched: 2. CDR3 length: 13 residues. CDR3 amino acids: CASSQDWTGEQYF. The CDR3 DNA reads TGTGCCAGCAGCCAAGACTGGACAGGGGAGCAGTACTTC.

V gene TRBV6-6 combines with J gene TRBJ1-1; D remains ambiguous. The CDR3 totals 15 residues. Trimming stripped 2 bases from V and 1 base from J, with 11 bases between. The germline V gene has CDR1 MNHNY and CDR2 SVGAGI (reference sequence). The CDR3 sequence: CASSYESNRNTEAFF. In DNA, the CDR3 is TGTGCCAGCAGTTACGAGTCGAACAGGAACACTGAAGCTTTCTTT.

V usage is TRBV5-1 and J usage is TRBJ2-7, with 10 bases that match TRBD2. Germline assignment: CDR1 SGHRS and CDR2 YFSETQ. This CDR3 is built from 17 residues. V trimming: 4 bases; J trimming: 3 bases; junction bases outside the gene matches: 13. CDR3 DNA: TGCGCCAGCAGCCGACCGGGTGAGCGGGGGGGCCACTACGAGCAGTACTTC. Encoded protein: CASSRPGERGGHYEQYF.

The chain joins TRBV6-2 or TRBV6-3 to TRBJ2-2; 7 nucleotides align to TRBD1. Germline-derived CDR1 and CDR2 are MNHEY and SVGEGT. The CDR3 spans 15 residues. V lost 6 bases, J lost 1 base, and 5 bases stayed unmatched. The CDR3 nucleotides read TGTGCCAGCAGCCCTGGGACAGTGAACACCGGGGAGCTGTTTTTT. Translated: CASSPGTVNTGELFF.

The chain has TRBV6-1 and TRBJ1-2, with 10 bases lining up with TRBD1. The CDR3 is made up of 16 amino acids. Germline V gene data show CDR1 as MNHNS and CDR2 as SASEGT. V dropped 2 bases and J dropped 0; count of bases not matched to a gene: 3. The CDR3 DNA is TGTGCCAGCAGTGAATACGGGACAGGGGCTAACTATGGCTACACCTTC. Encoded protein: CASSEYGTGANYGYTF.

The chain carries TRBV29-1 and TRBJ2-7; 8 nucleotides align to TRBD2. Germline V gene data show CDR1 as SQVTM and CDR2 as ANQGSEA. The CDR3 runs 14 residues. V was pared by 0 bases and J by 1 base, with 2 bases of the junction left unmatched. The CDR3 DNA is TGCAGCGTTGAAGAGGGGACTAGGTCCTACGAGCAGTACTTC. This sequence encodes CSVEEGTRSYEQYF.

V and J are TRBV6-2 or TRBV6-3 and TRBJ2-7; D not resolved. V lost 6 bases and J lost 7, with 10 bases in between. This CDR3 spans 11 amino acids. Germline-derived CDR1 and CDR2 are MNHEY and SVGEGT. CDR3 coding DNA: TGTGCCAGCAGCCACGGCAGGGAGCAGTACTTC. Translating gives CASSHGREQYF.

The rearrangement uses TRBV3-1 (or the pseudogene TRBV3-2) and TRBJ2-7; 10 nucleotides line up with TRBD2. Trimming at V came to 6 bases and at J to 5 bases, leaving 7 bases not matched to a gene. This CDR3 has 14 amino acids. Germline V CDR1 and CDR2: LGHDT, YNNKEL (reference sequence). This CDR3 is CASRRAGGPNEQYF. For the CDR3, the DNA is TGTGCCAGCAGAAGAGCGGGGGGGCCGAACGAGCAGTACTTC.